This T cell receptor beta chain comes out of a study of cytomegalovirus exposure and HLA in healthy donors. Findings of the study overall: Upon later analysis, TCR association rates were observed to vary by HLA locus, being highest for DRB1 and lowest for HLA-C. Prior analysis indicated that the majority of TCR beta V segments exhibited productivity approximately 90% or approximately 30% of the time.

Amplification used 60 Vbeta primers and 13 Jbeta primers. Measured with immunoSEQ multiplex PCR; TCRdb has only the in-frame clones, and not every one. The sample carries 75,000 to 100,000 clones, approximately 79% recorded once. Only one count was recorded for this clone. Its antigen is unidentified. This CDR3 region has 13 residues. Germline CDR1 and CDR2: SNHLY and FYNNEI. V was trimmed by 7 bases and J by 2 bases, leaving 10 bases between them. This receptor was obtained from a male donor in good health and CMV-seronegative. The chain recombines TRBV2 with TRBJ2-3; D call uncertain. Material: PBMCs. CDR3 nucleotide sequence: TGTGCCAGCATGCCCGAGATCACAGATACGCAGTATTTT. The encoded protein is CASMPEITDTQYF.